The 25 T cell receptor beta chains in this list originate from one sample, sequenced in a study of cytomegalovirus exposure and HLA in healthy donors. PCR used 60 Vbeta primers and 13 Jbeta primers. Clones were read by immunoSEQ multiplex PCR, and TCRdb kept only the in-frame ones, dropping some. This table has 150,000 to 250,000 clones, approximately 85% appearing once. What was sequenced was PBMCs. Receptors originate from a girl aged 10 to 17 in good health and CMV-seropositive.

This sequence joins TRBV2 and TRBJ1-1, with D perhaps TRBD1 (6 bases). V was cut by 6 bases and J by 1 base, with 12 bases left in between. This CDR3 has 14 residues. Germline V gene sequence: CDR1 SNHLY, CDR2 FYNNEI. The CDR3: CASREDRTNTEAFF. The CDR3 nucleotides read TGTGCCAGCAGAGAGGACAGAACGAACACTGAAGCTTTCTTT.

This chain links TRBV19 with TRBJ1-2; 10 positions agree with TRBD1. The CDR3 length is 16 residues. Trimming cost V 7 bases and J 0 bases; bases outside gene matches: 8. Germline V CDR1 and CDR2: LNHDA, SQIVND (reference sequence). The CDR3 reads CASISRGQGSNYGYTF. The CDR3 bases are TGTGCCAGTATCAGTCGGGGACAGGGGTCTAACTATGGCTACACCTTC.

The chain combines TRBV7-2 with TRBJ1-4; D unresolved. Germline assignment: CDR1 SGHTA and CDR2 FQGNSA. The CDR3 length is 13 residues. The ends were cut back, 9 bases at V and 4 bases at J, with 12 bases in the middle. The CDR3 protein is CASMTGVNEKLFF. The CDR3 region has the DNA TGTGCCAGTATGACCGGGGTTAATGAAAAACTGTTTTTT.

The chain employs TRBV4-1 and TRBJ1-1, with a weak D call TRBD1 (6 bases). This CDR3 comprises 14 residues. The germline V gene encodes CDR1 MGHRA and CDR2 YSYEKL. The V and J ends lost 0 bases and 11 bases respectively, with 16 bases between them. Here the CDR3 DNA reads TGCGCCAGCAGCCAAGATAATGGGGGGCGGGGGGCTTTCTTT. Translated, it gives CASSQDNGGRGAFF.

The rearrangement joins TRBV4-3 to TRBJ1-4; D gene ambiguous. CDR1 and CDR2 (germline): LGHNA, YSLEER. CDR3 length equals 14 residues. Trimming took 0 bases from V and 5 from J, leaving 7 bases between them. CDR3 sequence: CASSQEPGNEKLFF. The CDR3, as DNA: TGCGCCAGCAGCCAAGAGCCGGGAAATGAAAAACTGTTTTTT.

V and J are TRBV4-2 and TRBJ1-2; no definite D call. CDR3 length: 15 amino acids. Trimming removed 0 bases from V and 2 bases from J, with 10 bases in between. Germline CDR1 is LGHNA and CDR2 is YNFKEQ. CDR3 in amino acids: CASSQDGTENYGYTF. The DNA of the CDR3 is TGTGCCAGCAGCCAAGATGGTACAGAGAACTATGGCTACACCTTC.

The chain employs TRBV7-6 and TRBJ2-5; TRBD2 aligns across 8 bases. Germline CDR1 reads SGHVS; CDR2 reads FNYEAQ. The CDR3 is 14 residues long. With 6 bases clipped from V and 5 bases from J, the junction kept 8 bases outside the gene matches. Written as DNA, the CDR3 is TGTGCCAGCAGTAACGGGGGGGCCAAGGAGACCCAGTACTTC. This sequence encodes CASSNGGAKETQYF.

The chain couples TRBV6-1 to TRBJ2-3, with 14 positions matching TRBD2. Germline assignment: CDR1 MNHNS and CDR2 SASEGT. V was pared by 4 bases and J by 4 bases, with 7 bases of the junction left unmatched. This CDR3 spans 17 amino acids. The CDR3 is CASSARLAGGRSDTQYF. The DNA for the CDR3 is TGTGCCAGCAGTGCCCGACTAGCGGGGGGGCGGTCAGATACGCAGTATTTT.

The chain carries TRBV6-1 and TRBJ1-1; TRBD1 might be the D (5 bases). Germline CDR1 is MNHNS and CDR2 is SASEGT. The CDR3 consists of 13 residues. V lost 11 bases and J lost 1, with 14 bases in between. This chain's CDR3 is CALTGVGNTEAFF. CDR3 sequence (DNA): TGTGCCCTTACGGGGGTCGGGAACACTGAAGCTTTCTTT.

The DNA of the CDR3 is TGTGCCAGCAAGAGGGAGACTAGCGGGGGACACAATGAGCAGTTCTTC. The encoded protein is CASKRETSGGHNEQFF. The rearrangement uses TRBV2 and TRBJ2-1; 12 bases are a match to TRBD2. The V gene end was trimmed by 7 bases and the J gene end by 5 bases; junction bases not matched to a gene: 9. There are 16 residues in the CDR3. In germline, CDR1 is SNHLY, CDR2 FYNNEI.

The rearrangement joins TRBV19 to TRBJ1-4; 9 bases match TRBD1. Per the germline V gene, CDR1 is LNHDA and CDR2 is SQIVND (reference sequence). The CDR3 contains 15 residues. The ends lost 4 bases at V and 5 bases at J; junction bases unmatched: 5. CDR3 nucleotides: TGTGCCAGTAGTACCTCCGGGACAGGGAATGAAAAACTGTTTTTT. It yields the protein CASSTSGTGNEKLFF. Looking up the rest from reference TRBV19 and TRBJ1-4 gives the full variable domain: DGGITQSPKYLFRKEGQNVTLSCEQNLNHDAMYWYRQDPGQGLRLIYYSQIVNDFQKGDIAEGYSVSREKKESFPLTVTSAQKNPTAFYLCASSTSGTGNEKLFFGSGTQLSVL.

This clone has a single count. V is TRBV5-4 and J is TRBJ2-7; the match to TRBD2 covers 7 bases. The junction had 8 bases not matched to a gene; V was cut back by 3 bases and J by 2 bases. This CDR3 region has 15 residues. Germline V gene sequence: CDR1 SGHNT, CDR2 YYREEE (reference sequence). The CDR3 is CASSSQRDRTYEQYF. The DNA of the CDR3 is TGTGCCAGCAGCTCGCAGCGGGACCGAACCTACGAGCAGTACTTC.

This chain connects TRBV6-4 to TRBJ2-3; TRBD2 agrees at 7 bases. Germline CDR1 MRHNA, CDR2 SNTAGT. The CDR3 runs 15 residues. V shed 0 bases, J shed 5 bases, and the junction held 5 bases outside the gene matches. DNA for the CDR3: TGTGCCAGCAGTGACTCGGACTCGGGGGGAGATACGCAGTATTTT. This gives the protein CASSDSDSGGDTQYF.

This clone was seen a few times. The CDR3 loop is CASSALGGFGYTF. CDR3 nucleotides: TGTGCCAGCAGCGCCTTGGGGGGTTTTGGCTACACCTTC. The genes are TRBV9 and TRBJ1-2; weak D call: TRBD1 (5 bases). This CDR3 contains 13 residues. V dropped 3 bases and J dropped 7 bases, with 13 bases sitting between them. Per the germline V gene, CDR1 is SGDLS and CDR2 is YYNGEE.

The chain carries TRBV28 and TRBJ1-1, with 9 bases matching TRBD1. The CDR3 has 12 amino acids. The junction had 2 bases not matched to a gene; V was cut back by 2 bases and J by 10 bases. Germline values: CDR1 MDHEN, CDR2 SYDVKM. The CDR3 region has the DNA TGTGCCAGCAGTTTAACGACAGGGGGAGCTTTCTTT. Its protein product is CASSLTTGGAFF.

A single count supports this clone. CDR3 residues: CASSGTGGNQPQHF. As DNA, the CDR3 is TGTGCCAGCAGCGGTACAGGGGGCAATCAGCCCCAGCATTTT. The chain joins TRBV7-2 to TRBJ1-5, with 7 bases matching TRBD1. V shed 5 bases and J 2 bases; nucleotides not matched to a gene: 3. Germline V CDR1 and CDR2: SGHTA, FQGNSA. CDR3 length: 14 residues.

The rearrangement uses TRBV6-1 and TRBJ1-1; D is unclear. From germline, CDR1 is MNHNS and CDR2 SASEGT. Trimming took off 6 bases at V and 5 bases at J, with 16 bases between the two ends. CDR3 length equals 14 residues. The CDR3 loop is CASRVGLLGTEAFF. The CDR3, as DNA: TGTGCCAGCAGGGTCGGACTCCTGGGGACTGAAGCTTTCTTT.

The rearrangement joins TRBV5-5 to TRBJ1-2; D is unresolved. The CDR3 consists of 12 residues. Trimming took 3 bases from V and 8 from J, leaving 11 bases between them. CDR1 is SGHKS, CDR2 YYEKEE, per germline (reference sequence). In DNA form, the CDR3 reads TGTGCCAGCAGCTCTACGGGTCAAGGCTACACCTTC. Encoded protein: CASSSTGQGYTF.

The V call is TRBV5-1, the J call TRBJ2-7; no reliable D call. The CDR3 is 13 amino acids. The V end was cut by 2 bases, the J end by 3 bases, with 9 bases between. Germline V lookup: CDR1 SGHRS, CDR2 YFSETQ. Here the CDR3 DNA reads TGCGCCAGCAGCTTTAACACGGGCTACGAGCAGTACTTC. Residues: CASSFNTGYEQYF.

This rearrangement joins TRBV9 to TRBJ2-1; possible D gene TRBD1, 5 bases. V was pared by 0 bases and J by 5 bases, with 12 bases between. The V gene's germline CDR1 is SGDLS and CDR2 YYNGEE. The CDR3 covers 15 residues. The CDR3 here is CASSVVQGLHNEQFF. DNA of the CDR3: TGTGCCAGCAGCGTAGTTCAGGGTTTACACAATGAGCAGTTCTTC.

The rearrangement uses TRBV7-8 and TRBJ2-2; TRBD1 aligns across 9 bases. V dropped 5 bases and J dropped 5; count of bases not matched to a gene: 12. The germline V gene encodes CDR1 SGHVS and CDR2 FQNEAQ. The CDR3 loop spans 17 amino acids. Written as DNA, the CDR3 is TGTGCCAGCAGCCCTCTTGAAGGACAGGGGTATACCGGGGAGCTGTTTTTT. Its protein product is CASSPLEGQGYTGELFF.

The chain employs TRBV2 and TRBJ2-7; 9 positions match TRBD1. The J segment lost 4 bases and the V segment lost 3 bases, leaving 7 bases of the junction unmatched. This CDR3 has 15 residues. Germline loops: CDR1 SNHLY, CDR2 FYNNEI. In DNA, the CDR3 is TGTGCCAGCAGTGACGGGACAGGGCCCCAGTACGAGCAGTACTTC. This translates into CASSDGTGPQYEQYF.

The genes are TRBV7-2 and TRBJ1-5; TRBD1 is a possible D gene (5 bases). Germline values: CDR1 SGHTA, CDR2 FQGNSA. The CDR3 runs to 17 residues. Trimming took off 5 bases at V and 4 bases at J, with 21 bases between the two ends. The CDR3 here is CASSLTGGGRANQPQHF. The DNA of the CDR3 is TGTGCCAGCAGCCTGACCGGCGGGGGAAGAGCTAATCAGCCCCAGCATTTT.

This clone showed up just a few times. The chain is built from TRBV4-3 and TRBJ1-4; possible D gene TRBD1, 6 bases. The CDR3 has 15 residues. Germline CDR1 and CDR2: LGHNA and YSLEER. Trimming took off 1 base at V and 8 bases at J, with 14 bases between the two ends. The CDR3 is CASSQVAGAREKLFF. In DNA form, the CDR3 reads TGCGCCAGCAGCCAAGTCGCAGGGGCAAGGGAAAAACTGTTTTTT.

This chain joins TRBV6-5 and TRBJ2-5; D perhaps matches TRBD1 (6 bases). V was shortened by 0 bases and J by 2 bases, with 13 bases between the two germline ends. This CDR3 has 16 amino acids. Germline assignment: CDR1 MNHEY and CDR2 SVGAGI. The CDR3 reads CASSYSGQRIQETQYF. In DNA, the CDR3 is TGTGCCAGCAGTTACTCCGGACAGAGGATACAAGAGACCCAGTACTTC.